Reported below is one T cell receptor (beta chain). cDNA synthesis used the whole RNA isolate, giving expressed TCRB sequences. Generated by immunoSEQ multiplex PCR, the TCRdb table keeps only in-frame clones and is missing some. The sample lists fewer than 650,000 clones, around a sixth occurring once. This sample stems from a study of beta chain features in type 1 diabetes. The ends were cut back, 4 bases at V and 7 bases at J, with 10 bases in the middle. In germline, CDR1 is GTSNPN, CDR2 SVGIG (reference sequence). The CDR3 covers 11 residues. Sequencing was performed on naive CD4+ T cells from blood. The receptor was isolated from a man in his late teens or twenties in good health. The chain recombines TRBV30 with TRBJ1-2, with a possible D match to TRBD1 (5 bases). The CDR3 DNA is TGTGCCTGGACGCGGGGGTTTGGCTACACCTTC. It is translated as CAWTRGFGYTF.